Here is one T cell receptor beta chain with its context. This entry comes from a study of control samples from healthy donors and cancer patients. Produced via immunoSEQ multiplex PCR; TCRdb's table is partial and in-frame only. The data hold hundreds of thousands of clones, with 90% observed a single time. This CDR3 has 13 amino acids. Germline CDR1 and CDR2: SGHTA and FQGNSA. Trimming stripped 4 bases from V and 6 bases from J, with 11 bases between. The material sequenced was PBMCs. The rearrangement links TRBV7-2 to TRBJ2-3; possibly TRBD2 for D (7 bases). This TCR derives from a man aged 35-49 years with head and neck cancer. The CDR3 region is CASSSGGRDTQYF. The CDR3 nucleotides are TGTGCCAGCAGCTCCGGGGGGCGCGATACGCAGTATTTT.